This is a list of T cell receptor beta chains from one sample in a study of cytomegalovirus exposure and HLA in healthy donors. The table came from immunoSEQ multiplex PCR; TCRdb's copy has only in-frame clones and leaves some out. In the table there are 130,000 or so clones, about four fifths of which are singletons. Input material: PBMCs. The source of these receptors is a woman between 40 and 50 years old in good health and CMV-seronegative. CDR3s include the opening cysteine and the closing phenylalanine or tryptophan. D genes are given only for firm matches.

D gene	V gene	J gene	CDR3 protein
TRBD1	TRBV28	TRBJ2-3	CASSFLPGQSTDTQYF
TRBD2	TRBV4-2	TRBJ2-3	CASSQGRGGGTQYF
TRBD1	TRBV12-5	TRBJ2-1	CASGLWTGGGNEQFF
NA	TRBV28	TRBJ2-7	CASSLGGDTVPYEQYF
TRBD2	TRBV19	TRBJ2-3	CASSGRDIGTDTQYF
NA	TRBV20-1	TRBJ2-1	CSAKDRNEQFF
NA	TRBV6-1	TRBJ2-2	CASSGGVAANTGELFF
TRBD1	TRBV28	TRBJ1-1	CASSRTGEAEAFF
TRBD2	TRBV5-1	TRBJ2-3	CASSVGLAGSTDTQYF
NA	TRBV9	TRBJ2-1	CASSASGSYNEQFF
TRBD1	TRBV6-5	TRBJ1-1	CASSLLQGEAFF
TRBD2	TRBV4-3	TRBJ2-1	CASSQEYSGSSYNEQFF
TRBD2	TRBV5-1	TRBJ2-3	CASSLSERGIADTQYF
TRBD2	TRBV11-2	TRBJ2-1	CASSSTGLRRYNEQFF
TRBD1	TRBV5-1	TRBJ1-2	CASSLAPLMTGLNYGYTF